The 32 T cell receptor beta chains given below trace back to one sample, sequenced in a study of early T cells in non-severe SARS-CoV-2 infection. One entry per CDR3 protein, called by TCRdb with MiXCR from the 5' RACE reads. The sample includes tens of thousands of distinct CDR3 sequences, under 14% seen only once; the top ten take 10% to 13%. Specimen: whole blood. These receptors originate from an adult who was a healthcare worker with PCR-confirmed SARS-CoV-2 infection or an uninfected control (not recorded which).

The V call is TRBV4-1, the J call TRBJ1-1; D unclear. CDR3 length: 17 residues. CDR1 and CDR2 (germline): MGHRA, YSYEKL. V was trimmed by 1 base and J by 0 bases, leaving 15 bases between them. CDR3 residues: CASSQATISYMNTEAFF. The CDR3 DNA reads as TGCGCCAGCAGCCAAGCGACAATCTCCTACATGAACACTGAAGCTTTCTTT.

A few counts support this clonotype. CDR3 bases: TGCGCCAGCAGCCCCCTCGGGCCAGGCTCGGATTCACCCCTCCACTTT. Its translation: CASSPLGPGSDSPLHF. The chain links TRBV5-1 to TRBJ1-6; no clear D gene. Trimming stripped 4 bases from V and 8 bases from J, with 19 bases between. The germline gives CDR1 SGHRS, CDR2 YFSETQ. The CDR3 spans 16 residues.

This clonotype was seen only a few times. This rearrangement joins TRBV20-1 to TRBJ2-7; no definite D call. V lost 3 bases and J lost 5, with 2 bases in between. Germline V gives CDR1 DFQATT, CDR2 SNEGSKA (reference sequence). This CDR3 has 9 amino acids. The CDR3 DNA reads TGCAGTGCTAGCGACGAGCAGTACTTC. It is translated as CSASDEQYF.

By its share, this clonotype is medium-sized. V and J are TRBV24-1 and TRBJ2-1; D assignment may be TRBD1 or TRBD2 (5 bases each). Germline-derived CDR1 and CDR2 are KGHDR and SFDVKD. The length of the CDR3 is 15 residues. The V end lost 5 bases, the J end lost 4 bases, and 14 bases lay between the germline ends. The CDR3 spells CATSAGTAPYNEQFF. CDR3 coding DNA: TGTGCCACCAGTGCAGGGACGGCCCCGTACAATGAGCAGTTCTTC.

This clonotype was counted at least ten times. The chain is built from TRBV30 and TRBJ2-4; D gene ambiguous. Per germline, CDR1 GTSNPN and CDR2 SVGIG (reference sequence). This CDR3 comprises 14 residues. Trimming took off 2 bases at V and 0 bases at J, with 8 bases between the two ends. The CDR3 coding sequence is TGTGCCTGGAGTTCAAATGTAGCCAAAAACATTCAGTACTTC. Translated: CAWSSNVAKNIQYF.

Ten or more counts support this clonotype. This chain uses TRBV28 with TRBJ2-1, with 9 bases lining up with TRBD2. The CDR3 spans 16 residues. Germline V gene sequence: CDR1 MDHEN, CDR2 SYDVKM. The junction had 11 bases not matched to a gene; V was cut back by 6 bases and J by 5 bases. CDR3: CASSSSGRAKHNEQFF. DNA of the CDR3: TGTGCCAGCAGCAGTAGCGGGAGAGCGAAACACAATGAGCAGTTCTTC.

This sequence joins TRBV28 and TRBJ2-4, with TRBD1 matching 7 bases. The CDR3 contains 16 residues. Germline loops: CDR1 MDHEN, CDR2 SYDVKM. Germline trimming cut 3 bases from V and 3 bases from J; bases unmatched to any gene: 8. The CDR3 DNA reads TGTGCCAGCAGTTTCCAGGGGGAGTTTGGCAAAAACATTCAGTACTTC. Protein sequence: CASSFQGEFGKNIQYF.

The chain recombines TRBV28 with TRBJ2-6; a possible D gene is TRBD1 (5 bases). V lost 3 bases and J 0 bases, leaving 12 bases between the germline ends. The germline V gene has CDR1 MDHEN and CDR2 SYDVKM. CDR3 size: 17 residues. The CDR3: CASSLPGSGSGANVLTF. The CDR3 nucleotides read TGTGCCAGCAGTTTGCCAGGGTCTGGCTCTGGGGCCAACGTCCTGACTTTC.

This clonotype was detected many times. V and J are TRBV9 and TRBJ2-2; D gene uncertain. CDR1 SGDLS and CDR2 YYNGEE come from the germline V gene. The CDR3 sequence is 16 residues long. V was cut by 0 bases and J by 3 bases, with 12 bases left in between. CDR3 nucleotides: TGTGCCAGCAGCGTAGCTCAGCCCGGGTACACCGGGGAGCTGTTTTTT. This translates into CASSVAQPGYTGELFF.

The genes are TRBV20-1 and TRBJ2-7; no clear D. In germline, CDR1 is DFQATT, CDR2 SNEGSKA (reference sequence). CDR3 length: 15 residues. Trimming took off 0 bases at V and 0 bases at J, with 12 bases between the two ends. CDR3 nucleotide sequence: TGCAGTGCTAGAGATACGCGCTATAACTCCTACGAGCAGTACTTC. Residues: CSARDTRYNSYEQYF.

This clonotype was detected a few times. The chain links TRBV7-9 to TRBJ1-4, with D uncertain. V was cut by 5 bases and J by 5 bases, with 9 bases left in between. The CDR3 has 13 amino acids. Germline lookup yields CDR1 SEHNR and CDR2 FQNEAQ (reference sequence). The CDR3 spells CASSVSGNEKLFF. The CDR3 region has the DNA TGTGCCAGCAGCGTTAGCGGAAATGAAAAACTGTTTTTT. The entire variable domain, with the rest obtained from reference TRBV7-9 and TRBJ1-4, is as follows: DTGVSQNPRHKITKRGQNVTFRCDPISEHNRLYWYRQTLGQGPEFLTYFQNEAQLEKSRLLSDRFSAERPKGSFSTLEIQRTEQGDSAMYLCASSVSGNEKLFFGSGTQLSVL.

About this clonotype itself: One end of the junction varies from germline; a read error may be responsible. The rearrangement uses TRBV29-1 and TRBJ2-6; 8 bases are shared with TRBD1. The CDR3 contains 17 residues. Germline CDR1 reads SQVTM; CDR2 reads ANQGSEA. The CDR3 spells CSVLTGTGYSGTNVLTF. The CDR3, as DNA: TGCAGCGTGCTAACCGGGACAGGCTACTCTGGGACCAACGTCCTGACTTTC.

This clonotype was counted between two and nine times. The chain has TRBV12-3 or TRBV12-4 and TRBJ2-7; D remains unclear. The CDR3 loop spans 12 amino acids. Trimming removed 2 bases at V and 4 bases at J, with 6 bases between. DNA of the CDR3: TGTGCCAGCAGTTTATCCCCGTACGAGCAGTACTTC. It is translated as CASSLSPYEQYF.

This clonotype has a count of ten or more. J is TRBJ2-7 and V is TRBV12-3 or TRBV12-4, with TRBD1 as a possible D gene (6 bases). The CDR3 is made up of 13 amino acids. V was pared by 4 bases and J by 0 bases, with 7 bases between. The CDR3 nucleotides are TGTGCCAGCAGTTGGGACATCTCCTACGAGCAGTACTTC. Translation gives CASSWDISYEQYF.

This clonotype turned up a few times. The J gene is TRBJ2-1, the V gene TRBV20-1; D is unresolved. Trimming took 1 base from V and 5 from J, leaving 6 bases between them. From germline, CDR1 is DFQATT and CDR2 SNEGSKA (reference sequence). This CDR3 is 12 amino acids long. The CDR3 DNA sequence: TGCAGTGCTAGAGTCGTCAACAATGAGCAGTTCTTC. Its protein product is CSARVVNNEQFF.

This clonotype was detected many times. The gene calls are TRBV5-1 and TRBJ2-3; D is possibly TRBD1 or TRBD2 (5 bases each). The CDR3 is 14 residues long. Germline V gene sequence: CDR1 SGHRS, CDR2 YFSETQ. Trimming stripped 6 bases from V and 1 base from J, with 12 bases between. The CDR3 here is CASIPLGGTDTQYF. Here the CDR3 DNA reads TGCGCCAGCATACCCTTGGGGGGCACAGATACGCAGTATTTT.

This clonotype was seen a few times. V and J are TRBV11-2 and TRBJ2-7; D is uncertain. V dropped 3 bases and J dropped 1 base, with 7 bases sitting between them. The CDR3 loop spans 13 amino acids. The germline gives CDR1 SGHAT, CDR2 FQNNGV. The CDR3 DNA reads TGTGCCAGCAGCTTGGGGATGTCCTACGAGCAGTACTTC. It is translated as CASSLGMSYEQYF.

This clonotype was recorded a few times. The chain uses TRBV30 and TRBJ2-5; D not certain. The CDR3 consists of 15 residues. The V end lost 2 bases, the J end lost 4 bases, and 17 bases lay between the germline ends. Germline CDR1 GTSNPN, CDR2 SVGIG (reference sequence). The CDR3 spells CAWSIRVQVRETQYF. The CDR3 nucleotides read TGTGCCTGGAGTATCCGGGTTCAAGTGAGAGAGACCCAGTACTTC. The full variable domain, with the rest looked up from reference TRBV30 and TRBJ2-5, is SQTIHQWPATLVQPVGSPLSLECTVEGTSNPNLYWYRQAAGRGLQLLFYSVGIGQISSEVPQNLSASRPQDRQFILSSKKLLLSDSGFYLCAWSIRVQVRETQYFGPGTRLLVL.

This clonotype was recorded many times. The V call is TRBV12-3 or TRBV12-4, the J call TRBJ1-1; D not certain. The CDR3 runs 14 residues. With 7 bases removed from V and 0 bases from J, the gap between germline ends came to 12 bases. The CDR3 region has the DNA TGTGCCAGCACCTCCGAGGTATTGAACACTGAAGCTTTCTTT. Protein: CASTSEVLNTEAFF.

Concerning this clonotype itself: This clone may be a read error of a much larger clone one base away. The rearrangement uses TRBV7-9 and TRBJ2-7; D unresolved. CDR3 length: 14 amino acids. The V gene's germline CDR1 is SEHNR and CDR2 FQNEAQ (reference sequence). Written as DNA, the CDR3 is TGTGGCAGCAGCCCCGCAACAGACTCCTACGAGCAGTACTTC. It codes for CGSSPATDSYEQYF.

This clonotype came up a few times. The CDR3 nucleotides read TGTGCCAGCAGTTTACGGCTCGCAGGGAGTGAAAAACTGTTTTTT. It translates to CASSLRLAGSEKLFF. The chain has TRBV27 and TRBJ1-4; possibly TRBD1 for D (5 bases). V was cut by 2 bases and J by 7 bases, with 14 bases left in between. The V gene's germline CDR1 is MNHEY and CDR2 SMNVEV (reference sequence). This CDR3 is 15 amino acids long.

CDR3 DNA sequence: TGTGCCACCAGCCCCCGGGGTAACGGGGCGCGGAATGAGCAGTTCTTC. Amino acids: CATSPRGNGARNEQFF. V is TRBV24-1 and J is TRBJ2-1; D may correspond to TRBD1 or TRBD2 (5 bases each). Germline V gene sequence: CDR1 KGHDR, CDR2 SFDVKD. This CDR3 spans 16 amino acids. Trimming removed 7 bases at V and 7 bases at J, with 22 bases between.

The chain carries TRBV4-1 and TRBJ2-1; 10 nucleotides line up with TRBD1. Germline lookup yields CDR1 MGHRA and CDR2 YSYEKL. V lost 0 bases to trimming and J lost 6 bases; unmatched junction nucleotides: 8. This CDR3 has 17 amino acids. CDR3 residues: CASSQDLLDRGFNEQFF. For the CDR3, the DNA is TGCGCCAGCAGCCAAGATCTACTGGACAGGGGGTTCAATGAGCAGTTCTTC.

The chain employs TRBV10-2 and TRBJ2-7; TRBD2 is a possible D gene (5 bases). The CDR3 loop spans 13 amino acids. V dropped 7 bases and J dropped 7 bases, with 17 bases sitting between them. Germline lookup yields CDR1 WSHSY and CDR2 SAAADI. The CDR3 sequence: CASTWAQAAEQYF. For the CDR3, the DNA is TGCGCCAGCACCTGGGCACAAGCGGCTGAGCAGTACTTC.

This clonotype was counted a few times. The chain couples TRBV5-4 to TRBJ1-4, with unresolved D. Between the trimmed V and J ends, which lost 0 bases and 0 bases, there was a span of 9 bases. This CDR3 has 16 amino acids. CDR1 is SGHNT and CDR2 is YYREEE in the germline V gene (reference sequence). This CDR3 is CASSLGAGTTNEKLFF. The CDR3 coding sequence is TGTGCCAGCAGCTTGGGGGCCGGGACAACTAATGAAAAACTGTTTTTT.

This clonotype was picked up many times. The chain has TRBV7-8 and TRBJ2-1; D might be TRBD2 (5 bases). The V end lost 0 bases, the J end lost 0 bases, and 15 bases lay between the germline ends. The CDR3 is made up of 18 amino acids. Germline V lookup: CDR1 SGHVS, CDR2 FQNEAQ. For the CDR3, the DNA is TGTGCCAGCAGCTTAGCCCCGCGAGGGTCCAGCTCCTACAATGAGCAGTTCTTC. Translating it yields CASSLAPRGSSSYNEQFF. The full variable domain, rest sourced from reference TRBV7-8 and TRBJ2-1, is GAGVSQSPRYKVAKRGQDVALRCDPISGHVSLFWYQQALGQGPEFLTYFQNEAQLDKSGLPSDRFFAERPEGSVSTLKIQRTQQEDSAVYLCASSLAPRGSSSYNEQFFGPGTRLTVL.

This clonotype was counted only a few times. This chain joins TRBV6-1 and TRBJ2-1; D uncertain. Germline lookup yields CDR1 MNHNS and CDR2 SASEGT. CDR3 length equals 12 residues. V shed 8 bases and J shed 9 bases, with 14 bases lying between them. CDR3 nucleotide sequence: TGTGCCAGCGCCACGGGTTTGGGTGAGCAGTTCTTC. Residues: CASATGLGEQFF.

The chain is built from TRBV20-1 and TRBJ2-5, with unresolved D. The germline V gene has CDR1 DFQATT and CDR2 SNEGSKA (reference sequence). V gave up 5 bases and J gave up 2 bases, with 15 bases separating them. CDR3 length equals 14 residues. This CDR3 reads CSAPPSLTQETQYF. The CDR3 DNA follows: TGCAGTGCTCCTCCCAGCTTGACTCAAGAGACCCAGTACTTC.

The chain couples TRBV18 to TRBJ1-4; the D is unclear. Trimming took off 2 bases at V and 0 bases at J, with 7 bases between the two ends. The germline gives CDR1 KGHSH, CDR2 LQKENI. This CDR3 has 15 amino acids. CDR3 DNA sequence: TGTGCCAGCTCACCAGGCGATACAACTAATGAAAAACTGTTTTTT. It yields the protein CASSPGDTTNEKLFF. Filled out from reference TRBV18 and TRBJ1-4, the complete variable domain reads NAGVMQNPRHLVRRRGQEARLRCSPMKGHSHVYWYRQLPEEGLKFMVYLQKENIIDESGMPKERFSAEFPKEGPSILRIQQVVRGDSAAYFCASSPGDTTNEKLFFGSGTQLSVL.

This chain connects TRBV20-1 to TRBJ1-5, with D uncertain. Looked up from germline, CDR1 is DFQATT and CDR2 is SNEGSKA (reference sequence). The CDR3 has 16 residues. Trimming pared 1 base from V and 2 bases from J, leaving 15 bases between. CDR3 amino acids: CSARGLRGVGNQPQHF. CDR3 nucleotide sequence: TGCAGTGCTAGAGGACTTCGGGGAGTTGGCAATCAGCCCCAGCATTTT.

In nucleotides, the CDR3 is TGTGCCAGCAGCTTGGGGCCAGGGGGCCTTTCACCCCTCCACTTT. This encodes CASSLGPGGLSPLHF. The chain employs TRBV5-4 and TRBJ1-6; TRBD1 matches at 8 bases. CDR1 is SGHNT and CDR2 is YYREEE in the germline V gene (reference sequence). CDR3 length: 15 amino acids. V shed 0 bases, J shed 9 bases, and the junction held 5 bases outside the gene matches.

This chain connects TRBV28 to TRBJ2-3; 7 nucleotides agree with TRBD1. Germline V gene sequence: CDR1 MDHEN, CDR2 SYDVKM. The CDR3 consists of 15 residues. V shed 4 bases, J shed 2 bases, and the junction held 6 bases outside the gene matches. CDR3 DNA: TGTGCCAGCAGTTCCCGGGACAGAGACACAGATACGCAGTATTTT. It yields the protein CASSSRDRDTDTQYF.